Listed below are T cell receptor beta chains from one sample, sequenced in a study of blood T cell repertoires in COVID-19. Only in-frame clones appear in the TCRdb table, and some are missing; sequencing was by immunoSEQ multiplex PCR. Of roughly 80,000 clones in the sample, around 80% were seen once. Source material: peripheral blood. These TCRs come from a human donor in a cohort sampled during active COVID-19. Each CDR3 is given with its conserved first and last residue. A D gene is named only where the DNA matches it firmly. Size tells how often a clone was seen (once, few, many) or the class of an expanded clone, and some rows leave it out.

clone size | J gene | D gene | V gene | CDR3 protein | CDR3 DNA
NA | TRBJ2-5 | TRBD2 | TRBV5-4 | CASSPPGLSGGQETQYF | TGTGCCAGCAGCCCTCCCGGACTCTCGGGGGGCCAAGAGACCCAGTACTTC
NA | TRBJ2-2 | TRBD2 | TRBV28 | CASSFSGLAGNTGELFF | TGTGCCAGCAGTTTCTCGGGACTAGCGGGGAACACCGGGGAGCTGTTTTTT
NA | TRBJ1-4 | TRBD1 | TRBV2 | CASRGQREKLFF | TGTGCCAGCAGGGGACAGCGCGAAAAACTGTTTTTT
NA | TRBJ2-3 | TRBD1 | TRBV11-2 | CASSPEYLRTGTSF | TGTGCCAGCAGCCCTGAATATCTGAGGACAGGAACGAGCTTT
NA | TRBJ2-2 | NA | TRBV11-2 | CASSRSPGAGELFF | TGTGCCAGCAGCCGTTCCCCGGGGGCCGGGGAGCTGTTTTTT
NA | TRBJ1-2 | TRBD1 | TRBV7-3 | CASSPGQGLYGYTF | TGTGCCAGCAGCCCCGGACAGGGATTGTATGGCTACACCTTC
NA | TRBJ2-2 | NA | TRBV12-3/TRBV12-4 | CASSRQAAGELFF | TGTGCCAGCAGCAGACAGGCCGCCGGGGAGCTGTTTTTT
NA | TRBJ1-3 | NA | TRBV6-2/TRBV6-3 | CASSSGGSGNTIYF | TGTGCCAGCAGTTCCGGAGGATCTGGAAACACCATATATTTT
NA | TRBJ2-3 | NA | TRBV12-3/TRBV12-4 | CASSSDSPDTQYF | TGTGCCAGCAGTTCGGACAGCCCAGATACGCAGTATTTT
NA | TRBJ1-4 | NA | TRBV24-1 | CATSDYSNEKLFF | TGTGCCACCAGTGATTACAGTAATGAAAAACTGTTTTTT
NA | TRBJ2-7 | TRBD2 | TRBV7-2 | CASSLAAGGSYEQYF | TGTGCCAGCAGCTTAGCCGCGGGGGGCTCCTACGAGCAGTACTTC
few | TRBJ1-1 | TRBD1 | TRBV10-3 | CAISERTGINTEAFF | TGTGCCATCAGTGAACGGACAGGAATAAACACTGAAGCTTTCTTT
many | TRBJ2-7 | NA | TRBV7-9 | CASSLVQGTYEQYF | TGTGCCAGCAGCTTAGTACAGGGCACCTACGAGCAGTACTTC
NA | TRBJ2-7 | NA | TRBV5-5 | CASSPSYYEQYF | TGTGCCAGCAGCCCCTCGTATTACGAGCAGTACTTC
NA | TRBJ2-2 | NA | TRBV6-2/TRBV6-3 | CASSHTGELFF | TGTGCCAGCAGTCATACCGGGGAGCTGTTTTTT
NA | TRBJ1-1 | TRBD1 | TRBV7-2 | CASSLAPVGAGGTEAFF | TGTGCCAGCAGCTTAGCCCCGGTAGGGGCAGGGGGCACTGAAGCTTTCTTT
NA | TRBJ2-4 | NA | TRBV7-2 | CASSQISPPKNIQYF | TGTGCCAGCAGCCAGATAAGTCCCCCCAAAAACATTCAGTACTTC
NA | TRBJ2-3 | NA | TRBV9 | CASSVESYTSTDTQYF | TGTGCCAGCAGCGTAGAGTCGTATACTAGCACAGATACGCAGTATTTT
NA | TRBJ2-7 | NA | TRBV2 | CASGGASGTLEQYF | TGTGCCAGCGGGGGGGCTAGCGGAACTTTAGAGCAGTACTTC
NA | TRBJ2-3 | TRBD2 | TRBV3-1/TRBV3-2 | CASSQGYTSAAGTDTQYF | TGTGCCAGCAGCCAAGGATATACTAGCGCCGCGGGCACAGATACGCAGTATTTT
NA | TRBJ1-3 | NA | TRBV5-6 | CASSLGLAWGNTIYF | TGTGCCAGCAGCTTGGGATTGGCCTGGGGAAACACCATATATTTT
NA | TRBJ2-7 | TRBD2 | TRBV9 | CASSVAGGVEQYF | TGTGCCAGCAGCGTAGCTGGGGGGGTCGAGCAGTACTTC
NA | TRBJ1-1 | NA | TRBV19 | CASSRTDNTEAFF | TGTGCCAGTAGTAGGACAGACAACACTGAAGCTTTCTTT
NA | TRBJ1-3 | NA | TRBV5-1 | CASRLQGSGNTIYF | TGCGCCAGCAGACTTCAGGGTTCTGGAAACACCATATATTTT
NA | TRBJ1-1 | NA | TRBV12-3/TRBV12-4 | CASCPVRNTEAFF | TGTGCCAGCTGCCCCGTGAGGAACACTGAAGCTTTCTTT
NA | TRBJ2-2 | NA | TRBV19 | CASSYGADTGELFF | TGTGCCAGTAGTTATGGAGCGGACACCGGGGAGCTGTTTTTT
NA | TRBJ2-7 | TRBD2 | TRBV27 | CASSRTSGGSYEQYF | TGTGCCAGCAGCCGGACTAGCGGGGGCTCCTACGAGCAGTACTTC
NA | TRBJ1-2 | NA | TRBV7-8 | CASSLGLLNYGYTF | TGTGCCAGCAGCTTGGGACTTCTTAACTATGGCTACACCTTC
NA | TRBJ2-7 | TRBD2 | TRBV10-3 | CAISEPPFGASGTYEQYF | TGTGCCATCAGTGAGCCCCCTTTCGGGGCTAGCGGAACCTACGAGCAGTACTTC
NA | TRBJ1-2 | NA | TRBV19 | CASSLPGWGDYGYTF | TGTGCCAGTAGCCTCCCAGGTTGGGGGGACTATGGCTACACCTTC
NA | TRBJ1-2 | TRBD1 | TRBV28 | CASRALGTDNYGYTF | TGTGCCAGCAGGGCACTCGGGACAGATAACTATGGCTACACCTTC
NA | TRBJ1-2 | NA | TRBV4-1 | CASSQQSFGDYTF | TGCGCCAGCAGCCAACAGAGTTTCGGGGACTACACCTTC
NA | TRBJ2-1 | NA | TRBV7-3 | CASSLGSRVYEQFF | TGTGCCAGCAGCTTAGGTTCGCGGGTCTACGAGCAGTTCTTC
NA | TRBJ2-1 | TRBD2 | TRBV10-3 | CAISAPGTSGGINEQFF | TGTGCCATCAGCGCACCCGGTACTAGCGGGGGGATTAATGAGCAGTTCTTC
NA | TRBJ2-6 | NA | TRBV6-4 | CASRRDGNSGANVLTF | TGTGCCAGCCGGCGGGACGGTAACTCTGGGGCCAACGTCCTGACTTTC
few | TRBJ2-7 | NA | TRBV9 | CASSVTPTGTYEQYF | TGTGCCAGCAGCGTAACCCCGACAGGAACCTACGAGCAGTACTTC
NA | TRBJ2-6 | NA | TRBV15 | CATSIPRASGANVLTF | TGTGCCACCAGCATCCCTCGAGCCTCTGGGGCCAACGTCCTGACTTTC
NA | TRBJ2-5 | NA | TRBV28 | CASSVAGGQETQYF | TGTGCCAGCAGCGTCGCCGGGGGCCAAGAGACCCAGTACTTC
NA | TRBJ2-5 | TRBD2 | TRBV2 | CASRPRLAGETQYF | TGTGCCAGCAGGCCGCGACTAGCGGGAGAGACCCAGTACTTC
once | TRBJ2-7 | TRBD1 | TRBV5-4 | CASSSRQGAYEQYF | TGTGCCAGCAGCTCTAGACAGGGGGCATACGAGCAGTACTTC
NA | TRBJ1-2 | TRBD1 | TRBV5-1 | CASRPGGAEGYGYTF | TGCGCCAGCAGGCCAGGGGGCGCGGAAGGCTATGGCTACACCTTC
NA | TRBJ2-2 | TRBD1 | TRBV29-1 | CSVIGQGLNTGELFF | TGCAGCGTAATCGGACAGGGACTGAACACCGGGGAGCTGTTTTTT
NA | TRBJ2-2 | TRBD1 | TRBV19 | CASSPPGGFGTGELFF | TGTGCCAGTAGTCCCCCAGGGGGTTTTGGTACCGGGGAGCTGTTTTTT
once | TRBJ1-2 | NA | TRBV6-1 | CASSDQGGVYGYTF | TGTGCCAGCAGTGATCAGGGAGGGGTCTATGGCTACACCTTC
NA | TRBJ1-2 | NA | TRBV13 | CASSLMEGVGSNYGYTF | TGTGCCAGCAGCTTAATGGAAGGGGTGGGATCTAACTATGGCTACACCTTC
NA | TRBJ2-2 | NA | TRBV25-1 | CASRAQAHTGELFF | TGTGCCAGCAGGGCCCAGGCGCACACCGGGGAGCTGTTTTTT
NA | TRBJ1-1 | NA | TRBV6-5 | CASTFYQGEAFF | TGTGCCAGCACTTTTTATCAGGGTGAAGCTTTCTTT
NA | TRBJ1-2 | NA | TRBV10-3 | CATWPGIGSYGYTF | TGTGCCACGTGGCCGGGGATTGGGTCATATGGCTACACCTTC
NA | TRBJ2-2 | NA | TRBV7-2 | CASSFRQANTGELFF | TGTGCCAGCAGCTTTCGTCAGGCCAACACCGGGGAGCTGTTTTTT
once | TRBJ1-1 | NA | TRBV27 | CATGEGTEAFF | TGTGCTACCGGGGAGGGGACTGAAGCTTTCTTT
few | TRBJ2-1 | TRBD1 | TRBV19 | CASSIRQGFGTTNEQFF | TGTGCCAGTAGTATTCGACAGGGGTTCGGGACAACCAATGAGCAGTTCTTC
NA | TRBJ1-1 | TRBD1 | TRBV25-1 | CASSEWGTGAVGTEAFF | TGTGCCAGCAGTGAATGGGGGACAGGGGCGGTCGGCACTGAAGCTTTCTTT
NA | TRBJ1-6 | TRBD1 | TRBV28 | CASSPRTGTYNSPLHF | TGTGCCAGCAGTCCCCGGACAGGGACCTATAATTCACCCCTCCACTTT
NA | TRBJ2-3 | TRBD1 | TRBV24-1 | CATSDKTGGADTQYF | TGTGCCACCAGTGACAAGACAGGGGGCGCAGATACGCAGTATTTT